This T cell receptor (beta chain) was profiled in a study of shared clonotypes between healthy human individuals. Per germline, CDR1 MNHNY and CDR2 SVGAGI (reference sequence). V shed 5 bases and J shed 0 bases, with 8 bases lying between them. The CDR3 has 13 amino acids. The table came from immunoSEQ multiplex PCR; TCRdb's copy has only in-frame clones and leaves some out. The profile covers some 2,000,000 clones, with roughly 94% appearing a single time and roughly 0.13% taken by the ten largest. Investigators divided CD4+ cells into CD45RA+ naive and CD45RA-negative memory subsets. The sequencing input was naive CD4+ T cells sorted from blood. Noted subset: CD45RA+ positively selected. This chain uses TRBV6-6 with TRBJ2-7; either TRBD1 or TRBD2 may supply D (5 bases each). This TCR was sampled from a man between 18 and 29 years old in good health. CDR3: CASSRDDSYEQYF. Written as DNA, the CDR3 is TGTGCCAGCAGTCGGGACGACTCCTACGAGCAGTACTTC.